Listed below are T cell receptor beta chains from one sample, sequenced in a study of cytomegalovirus exposure and HLA in healthy donors. TCRdb keeps only in-frame clones here, not all; method: immunoSEQ multiplex PCR. Of 60,000 to 70,000 clones in the sample, 68% were seen once. The sequenced material came from PBMCs. These receptors were taken from a man between 40 and 49 years old in good health and CMV-seropositive. Each CDR3 is given with its conserved first and last residue.

V gene: TRBV15
CDR3 protein: CATSRVGKEGLHRQPQHF

V gene: TRBV4-2
CDR3 protein: CASSLKGQGITGELFF

V gene: TRBV9
CDR3 protein: CASSQSLQGGSYNSPLHF

V gene: TRBV18
CDR3 protein: CASSLRQGGIFSGANVLTF

V gene: TRBV19
CDR3 protein: CASNDRALVGETQYF

V gene: TRBV6-6
CDR3 protein: CASRYTGNTEAFF

V gene: TRBV30
CDR3 protein: CAWGETSSTDTQYF

V gene: TRBV7-2
CDR3 protein: CASSRTSGSETQYF

V gene: TRBV2
CDR3 protein: CASRGLYEQYF

V gene: TRBV7-9
CDR3 protein: CASSPGLGVEAFF

V gene: TRBV19
CDR3 protein: CASSPSVGGSPLHF

V gene: TRBV6-6
CDR3 protein: CASTNHPGTPNYGYTF

V gene: TRBV5-1
CDR3 protein: CASSIAGDGGETQYF

V gene: TRBV6-5
CDR3 protein: CASSEQGRSGELFF

V gene: TRBV11-2
CDR3 protein: CASSLDRRLATNEKLFF

V gene: TRBV5-1
CDR3 protein: CASSLGQGYNEQFF

V gene: TRBV6-1
CDR3 protein: CASGFETDSYEQYF

V gene: TRBV18
CDR3 protein: CASSSRDSSSGNTIYF

V gene: TRBV6-1
CDR3 protein: CASSADRSVYEQYF

V gene: TRBV20-1
CDR3 protein: CSAPGQAEQYF

V gene: TRBV7-8
CDR3 protein: CASSLGAHSNQPQHF

V gene: TRBV7-9
CDR3 protein: CASSRDTGELFF

V gene: TRBV27
CDR3 protein: CASSLGSSGSYNEQFF

V gene: TRBV30
CDR3 protein: CAWSTGTENTEAFF

V gene: TRBV10-3
CDR3 protein: CAISESTSGQETQYF